Listed below are T cell receptor beta chains from one sample, sequenced in a study of blood T cell repertoires in COVID-19. Some clones are missing from TCRdb's copy, which holds only in-frame ones; the method was immunoSEQ multiplex PCR. The sample has some 180,000 clones, more than 75% seen once; the top ten hold about 9%. The sample was peripheral blood. Receptors were obtained from a woman aged 45-65 years with active or convalescent COVID-19. CDR3s include the opening cysteine and the closing phenylalanine or tryptophan. The D gene is left open where the match is weak. Rows give clone size only sometimes, using once, few, many, or a class for an expanded clone.

NA	TRBJ2-2	TRBV7-2	NA	CASSPPPGELFF	TGTGCCAGCAGCCCTCCTCCCGGGGAGCTGTTTTTT
NA	TRBJ1-1	TRBV5-1	NA	CASSLDPKRAFF	TGCGCCAGCAGCTTGGACCCAAAGAGAGCTTTCTTT
NA	TRBJ1-2	TRBV6-6	NA	CASQEAGNGYGYTF	TGTGCCAGCCAGGAGGCGGGCAACGGCTATGGCTACACCTTC
NA	TRBJ1-6	TRBV30	few	CAWKGRDSPLHF	TGTGCCTGGAAGGGGAGGGATTCACCCCTCCACTTT
NA	TRBJ1-1	TRBV4-3	NA	CASSQARGTEAFF	TGCGCCAGCAGCCAAGCAAGGGGCACTGAAGCTTTCTTT
TRBD1	TRBJ2-7	TRBV30	once	CAWSEPNRGGYEQYF	TGTGCCTGGAGCGAGCCTAACAGGGGTGGCTACGAGCAGTACTTC
NA	TRBJ1-1	TRBV25-1	once	CASSRQAGTEAFF	TGTGCCAGCAGTAGACAGGCAGGGACTGAAGCTTTCTTT
NA	TRBJ1-1	TRBV6-5	NA	CASSYRAGRTEAFF	TGTGCCAGCAGTTACAGGGCAGGGAGGACTGAAGCTTTCTTT
NA	TRBJ2-5	TRBV18	NA	CASSENGQQETQYF	TGTGCCAGCTCAGAAAACGGACAGCAAGAGACCCAGTACTTC
NA	TRBJ2-2	TRBV11-3	many	CASSSRGNTGELFF	TGTGCCAGCAGCTCCAGGGGAAACACCGGGGAGCTGTTTTTT
NA	TRBJ2-7	TRBV28	few	CASRTSSYEQYF	TGTGCCAGCAGGACAAGCTCCTACGAGCAGTACTTC
TRBD1	TRBJ2-1	TRBV2	NA	CASREDRGAYNEQFF	TGTGCCAGCAGGGAGGACAGGGGGGCCTACAATGAGCAGTTCTTC
NA	TRBJ2-1	TRBV7-9	NA	CASSTSPSYNEQFF	TGTGCCAGCAGCACTAGCCCCTCCTACAATGAGCAGTTCTTC
TRBD1	TRBJ2-4	TRBV5-4	few	CASSLGGQGAKNIQYF	TGTGCCAGCAGCTTGGGGGGACAGGGGGCCAAAAACATTCAGTACTTC
NA	TRBJ1-2	TRBV28	NA	CASSLADRDHGYTF	TGTGCCAGCAGTTTAGCGGACAGAGACCATGGCTACACCTTC
NA	TRBJ2-7	TRBV20-1	NA	CSASSGQGGGYEQYF	TGCAGTGCTAGTTCCGGACAGGGAGGGGGTTACGAGCAGTACTTC
NA	TRBJ1-2	TRBV6-5	once	CASRAIYGYTF	TGTGCCAGCAGGGCAATCTATGGCTACACCTTC
NA	TRBJ1-5	TRBV7-5	NA	CVRSPWAPTHNQPQHF	TGTGTCAGAAGCCCATGGGCGCCTACCCATAATCAGCCCCAGCATTTT
TRBD1	TRBJ2-5	TRBV23-1	NA	CASSPPRDSQETQYF	TGCGCCAGCAGTCCCCCTCGGGACAGCCAAGAGACCCAGTACTTC
TRBD2	TRBJ2-3	TRBV7-9	NA	CASSGTSGKDTQYF	TGTGCCAGCAGTGGGACTAGCGGGAAAGATACGCAGTATTTT
TRBD2	TRBJ2-3	TRBV27	NA	CASSYGWRAGGPTDTQYF	TGTGCCAGCAGTTACGGATGGCGGGCGGGAGGCCCCACAGATACGCAGTATTTT
NA	TRBJ2-5	TRBV7-9	NA	CASSFQGGGGPRETQYF	TGTGCCAGCAGTTTCCAGGGAGGGGGAGGGCCCCGAGAGACCCAGTACTTC
NA	TRBJ1-3	TRBV4-3	NA	CASSQPTTGNVGNTIYF	TGCGCCAGCAGCCAGCCGACAACAGGGAACGTCGGAAACACCATATATTTT
NA	TRBJ2-3	TRBV7-2	NA	CASSLAFTDTQYF	TGTGCCAGCAGCTTGGCCTTCACAGATACGCAGTATTTT
TRBD1	TRBJ2-7	TRBV6-5	NA	CASSQGQTYEQYF	TGTGCCAGCAGTCAGGGACAGACCTACGAGCAGTACTTC
TRBD2	TRBJ2-7	TRBV28	NA	CASRVIAGGPYEQYF	TGTGCCAGCAGAGTCATAGCGGGGGGCCCCTACGAGCAGTACTTC
NA	TRBJ2-1	TRBV7-2	NA	CASSSTGTRDNEQFF	TGTGCCAGCAGCTCGACCGGGACTCGAGACAATGAGCAGTTCTTC
TRBD2	TRBJ2-7	TRBV4-3	few	CASSQDSAGAFYEQYF	TGCGCCAGCAGCCAAGATTCAGCGGGAGCGTTCTACGAGCAGTACTTC
TRBD1	TRBJ2-2	TRBV24-1	few	CATSDFLDRGLTGELFF	TGTGCCACCAGTGATTTCCTGGACAGGGGCCTGACCGGGGAGCTGTTTTTT
NA	TRBJ2-5	TRBV7-2	NA	CASSRGLGLGTQYF	TGTGCCAGCAGCCGCGGACTGGGCTTGGGGACCCAGTACTTC
NA	TRBJ1-3	TRBV3-1/TRBV3-2	NA	CASSQGTPGAGNTIYF	TGTGCCAGCAGCCAAGGCACTCCAGGGGCGGGAAACACCATATATTTT
NA	TRBJ2-7	TRBV7-9	once	CASSLSSSSVYEQYF	TGTGCCAGCAGCTTATCATCCTCCAGCGTCTACGAGCAGTACTTC
TRBD2	TRBJ2-3	TRBV5-1	once	CASSLGLAGPDTQYF	TGCGCCAGCAGCTTGGGTCTAGCGGGCCCAGATACGCAGTATTTT
TRBD1	TRBJ1-6	TRBV7-8	NA	CAITRTGVNSPLHF	TGTGCCATCACACGCACAGGGGTCAATTCACCCCTCCACTTT
NA	TRBJ1-1	TRBV7-6	NA	CASSFTGSSTEAFF	TGTGCCAGCAGCTTCACAGGGTCGAGCACTGAAGCTTTCTTT
TRBD1	TRBJ2-7	TRBV19	NA	CASSIVTGGTYEQYF	TGTGCCAGTAGTATAGTTACAGGGGGGACCTACGAGCAGTACTTC
NA	TRBJ2-7	TRBV11-2	few	CASSLDRNRAYEQYF	TGTGCCAGCAGCTTAGATCGGAACAGAGCCTACGAGCAGTACTTC
NA	TRBJ1-1	TRBV28	NA	CASVREMNTEAFF	TGTGCCTCAGTTCGGGAGATGAACACTGAAGCTTTCTTT
TRBD1	TRBJ1-1	TRBV10-3	NA	CAISGGQGANTEAFF	TGTGCCATCAGCGGGGGACAGGGGGCGAACACTGAAGCTTTCTTT
NA	TRBJ1-6	TRBV19	NA	CASTRGGGRNSPLHF	TGTGCCAGTACCCGGGGGGGAGGTCGCAATTCACCCCTCCACTTT
TRBD1	TRBJ2-3	TRBV3-1/TRBV3-2	NA	CASSSGTGYTDTQYF	TGTGCCAGCAGCTCCGGGACAGGGTACACAGATACGCAGTATTTT
NA	TRBJ2-3	TRBV7-2	NA	CASSRSIGSGDTDTQYF	TGTGCCAGCAGCCGGAGTATTGGGAGCGGAGACACAGATACGCAGTATTTT
TRBD2	TRBJ2-1	TRBV3-1/TRBV3-2	NA	CASSQDNPLAGAYNEQFF	TGTGCCAGCAGCCAAGACAACCCCTTAGCGGGAGCCTACAATGAGCAGTTCTTC